A single sample is the source of the 9 T cell receptor beta chains below, sequenced in a study of Ad26.COV2.S vaccination and SARS-CoV-2 variants. Generated by immunoSEQ multiplex PCR, the TCRdb table keeps only in-frame clones and is missing some. The data contain around 320,000 clones, 70% to 90% of them singletons. Noted treatment: over 15 received Ad26.COV2.S at low or high dose, single or two shots; about 5 received placebo; per-sample allocation not given. Day 63 after the first injection of vaccine or placebo was the sampling time. Sample: peripheral blood, taken in a trial of Ad26.COV2.S vaccine versus placebo. These receptors were collected from a person between 18 and 65 years old who received the Ad26.COV2.S COVID-19 vaccine or a placebo.

This clone was seen a single time. This sequence joins TRBV27 and TRBJ2-1, with 12 bases that match TRBD2. Per germline, CDR1 MNHEY and CDR2 SMNVEV (reference sequence). Trimming cost V 2 bases and J 0 bases; bases outside gene matches: 17. The CDR3 consists of 22 residues. The CDR3 region has the DNA TGTGCCAGCAGTTTAAAGTTTGCTAGCGGGGGGGCCAAACGGAGCTCCTACAATGAGCAGTTCTTC. Its translation is CASSLKFASGGAKRSSYNEQFF.

The chain links TRBV13 to TRBJ2-1; 9 bases map to TRBD1. Germline CDR1 reads PRHDT; CDR2 reads FYEKMQ (reference sequence). V was clipped by 7 bases and J by 5 bases; unmatched bases: 3. This CDR3 comprises 13 residues. This CDR3 is CASTRDRDNEQFF. The CDR3 nucleotides are TGTGCCAGCACCCGGGACAGGGACAATGAGCAGTTCTTC. Supplemented by reference TRBV13 and TRBJ2-1, the full variable domain reads AAGVIQSPRHLIKEKRETATLKCYPIPRHDTVYWYQQGPGQDPQFLISFYEKMQSDKGSIPDRFSAQQFSDYHSELNMSSLELGDSALYFCASTRDRDNEQFFGPGTRLTVL.

V usage is TRBV9 and J usage is TRBJ2-5, with a possible D match to TRBD2 (5 bases). The CDR3 has 13 amino acids. V gave up 3 bases and J gave up 2 bases, with 8 bases separating them. CDR1 SGDLS and CDR2 YYNGEE come from the germline V gene. In DNA form, the CDR3 reads TGTGCCAGCAGCGAATCGGGACAAGAGACCCAGTACTTC. Protein sequence: CASSESGQETQYF.

The V and J genes are TRBV3-1 (or the pseudogene TRBV3-2) and TRBJ1-1; D not certain. The germline CDR1 and CDR2 sequences are LGHDT and YNNKEL (reference sequence). There are 13 residues in the CDR3. Trimming shortened V by 0 bases and J by 3 bases, and 5 bases separated the two germline ends. This CDR3 is CASSQDRDTEAFF. CDR3 sequence (DNA): TGTGCCAGCAGCCAAGATCGGGACACTGAAGCTTTCTTT.

This chain joins TRBV15 and TRBJ1-4; a possible D gene is TRBD1 (6 bases). CDR3 length equals 16 residues. V was cut by 1 base and J by 8 bases, with 17 bases left in between. Germline loops: CDR1 LNHNV, CDR2 YYDKDF (reference sequence). CDR3 DNA sequence: TGTGCCACCAGCAGAGTCCTCAAGGGGGTTGGGGAAAAACTGTTTTTT. Amino acids: CATSRVLKGVGEKLFF.

In this sample, this clone turned up a few times. The V gene is TRBV7-2, the J gene TRBJ2-5; a weak D match, TRBD2 (6 bases). This CDR3 has 16 residues. The V and J ends lost 7 bases and 3 bases respectively, with 21 bases between them. Germline V CDR1 and CDR2: SGHTA, FQGNSA. The CDR3 DNA sequence: TGTGCCAGCACCCCACAAAGGCAGGGAGGCAAAGAGACCCAGTACTTC. It is translated as CASTPQRQGGKETQYF.

This chain joins TRBV19 and TRBJ2-5; unclear D gene. CDR1 LNHDA and CDR2 SQIVND come from the germline V gene (reference sequence). The CDR3 is 13 residues long. The V end was cut by 5 bases, the J end by 4 bases, with 11 bases between. The DNA for the CDR3 is TGTGCCAGTAGTTGGGCCCCACGAGAGACCCAGTACTTC. Protein sequence: CASSWAPRETQYF.

The gene calls are TRBV19 and TRBJ2-3; tentatively, D is TRBD1 or TRBD2 (5 bases each). This CDR3 spans 14 amino acids. CDR1 is LNHDA and CDR2 is SQIVND in the germline V gene (reference sequence). V gave up 5 bases and J gave up 6 bases, with 15 bases separating them. DNA of the CDR3: TGTGCCAGTAGTCCCACGGGGACCGGGGATACGCAGTATTTT. Protein sequence: CASSPTGTGDTQYF.

The chain combines TRBV6-6 with TRBJ2-7; 7 positions match TRBD2. V shed 0 bases and J 4 bases; nucleotides not matched to a gene: 6. Germline CDR1 is MNHNY and CDR2 is SVGAGI (reference sequence). The CDR3 covers 15 residues. CDR3 region: CASSYSRLAKYEQYF. CDR3 bases: TGTGCCAGCAGTTACTCGCGACTAGCTAAGTACGAGCAGTACTTC.